These 20 T cell receptor beta chains were sequenced from one sample in a study of patients and donors after allogeneic stem cell transplantation. TCRdb fed the RT-PCR reads into MiXCR, producing one record per CDR3 protein. Among approximately 210,000 distinct CDR3 sequences listed, around two fifths were seen once. The material sequenced was blood, either unsorted or a sorted T cell fraction (not recorded which). Source of these receptors: a human donor who was either an allogeneic HSCT recipient or a stem cell or donor lymphocyte infusion donor (not recorded which). It is not recorded whose cells these are; they may come from a transplant donor.

This chain joins TRBV9 and TRBJ2-1; D is tentatively TRBD1 or TRBD2 (5 bases each). This CDR3 contains 14 residues. Per the germline V gene, CDR1 is SGDLS and CDR2 is YYNGEE. V shed 0 bases and J shed 5 bases, with 9 bases lying between them. The CDR3 protein is CASSVDRRDNEQFF. The DNA for the CDR3 is TGTGCCAGCAGCGTAGACAGGCGGGACAATGAGCAGTTCTTC.

This clonotype has just a few counts. This sequence joins TRBV25-1 and TRBJ1-5; D gene unclear. Per the germline V gene, CDR1 is MGHDK and CDR2 is SYGVNS. V was trimmed by 3 bases and J by 4 bases, leaving 10 bases between them. This CDR3 has 14 residues. The CDR3 nucleotides read TGTGCCAGCAGTGAGGCCGGGAAGAATCAGCCCCAGCATTTT. It yields the protein CASSEAGKNQPQHF.

V and J are TRBV12-3 or TRBV12-4 and TRBJ1-1; D gene ambiguous. V lost 6 bases and J 6 bases, leaving 14 bases between the germline ends. This CDR3 has 13 amino acids. CDR3: CASRRQGRAEAFF. CDR3 DNA sequence: TGTGCCAGCAGAAGACAAGGTAGGGCTGAAGCTTTCTTT.

This clonotype showed up just a few times. The chain combines TRBV12-3 or TRBV12-4 with TRBJ2-7, with TRBD2 identical over 7 bases. V dropped 0 bases and J dropped 2; count of bases not matched to a gene: 1. The CDR3 has 14 amino acids. Written as DNA, the CDR3 is TGTGCCAGCAGTTTAGCGGGAGGGCCCTACGAGCAGTACTTC. Its protein product is CASSLAGGPYEQYF.

The V and J genes are TRBV28 and TRBJ1-2; no clear D gene. The V and J ends lost 6 bases and 4 bases respectively, with 6 bases between them. This CDR3 has 11 residues. Germline lookup yields CDR1 MDHEN and CDR2 SYDVKM. CDR3 region: CASRPSYGYTF. The DNA of the CDR3 is TGTGCCAGCAGGCCTTCCTATGGCTACACCTTC.

This chain uses TRBV15 with TRBJ1-3, with 12 bases fitting TRBD1. Germline-derived CDR1 and CDR2 are LNHNV and YYDKDF (reference sequence). CDR3 length: 13 amino acids. The V gene end was trimmed by 6 bases and the J gene end by 7 bases; junction bases not matched to a gene: 1. The DNA for the CDR3 is TGTGCCACCAGGGGGACAGGGGGCAACACCATATATTTT. Protein: CATRGTGGNTIYF.

The chain employs TRBV15 and TRBJ2-1; 9 bases agree with TRBD2. Germline V gene sequence: CDR1 LNHNV, CDR2 YYDKDF (reference sequence). V trimming: 1 base; J trimming: 4 bases; junction bases outside the gene matches: 11. This CDR3 comprises 18 residues. The CDR3 spells CATSRAFPTSGPYNEQFF. The CDR3 nucleotides are TGTGCCACCAGCAGAGCCTTCCCAACTAGCGGGCCATACAATGAGCAGTTCTTC.

V usage is TRBV28 and J usage is TRBJ1-1; D is possibly TRBD1 (6 bases). Between the trimmed V and J ends, which lost 7 bases and 8 bases, there was a span of 11 bases. The CDR3 covers 11 residues. The germline V gene encodes CDR1 MDHEN and CDR2 SYDVKM. Written as DNA, the CDR3 is TGTGCCAGCACCCAAGGGGGAGAAGCTTTCTTT. Translated: CASTQGGEAFF.

This clonotype was seen only a few times. This chain uses TRBV12-3 or TRBV12-4 with TRBJ1-2; D is perhaps TRBD1 (5 bases). This CDR3 has 13 residues. The ends were cut back, 2 bases at V and 4 bases at J, with 8 bases in the middle. This chain's CDR3 is CASSLQGFYGYTF. The CDR3 coding sequence is TGTGCCAGCAGTTTACAGGGCTTCTATGGCTACACCTTC.

The chain recombines TRBV6-6 with TRBJ2-7; possibly TRBD2 for D (5 bases). Trimming took 0 bases from V and 5 from J, leaving 14 bases between them. The CDR3 is 15 amino acids. Per the germline V gene, CDR1 is MNHNY and CDR2 is SVGAGI (reference sequence). The CDR3 sequence: CASSYSPEGSDEQYF. In nucleotides, the CDR3 is TGTGCCAGCAGTTACTCACCCGAGGGCAGTGACGAGCAGTACTTC.

This clonotype was detected only a few times. This sequence joins TRBV12-3 or TRBV12-4 and TRBJ1-2; D remains ambiguous. Trimming left V 5 bases short and J 8 bases short, with 12 bases between. The CDR3 has 12 amino acids. The CDR3 region has the DNA TGTGCCAGCAGTGCCAGACCTGGGGGCTACACCTTC. Protein: CASSARPGGYTF.

This clonotype has only one observation. The chain links TRBV28 to TRBJ1-1, with D possibly matching TRBD1 (6 bases). V lost 3 bases to trimming and J lost 2 bases, with 13 bases between them. The CDR3 contains 15 residues. CDR1 and CDR2 (germline): MDHEN, SYDVKM. The CDR3 DNA sequence: TGTGCCAGCAGTTTCAGGAGGGGGATTAACACTGAAGCTTTCTTT. Translation gives CASSFRRGINTEAFF.

This rearrangement joins TRBV12-3 or TRBV12-4 to TRBJ2-1; D might be TRBD2 (6 bases). This CDR3 contains 14 residues. V dropped 1 base and J dropped 10 bases, with 14 bases sitting between them. The CDR3 DNA sequence: TGTGCCAGCAGTTTAGGTCCCTTTGCGGGAGAGCAGTTCTTC. Amino acid sequence: CASSLGPFAGEQFF.

This clonotype was detected only a few times. The chain carries TRBV7-2 and TRBJ1-1; D call uncertain. The CDR3 contains 14 residues. The V end lost 1 base, the J end lost 1 base, and 7 bases lay between the germline ends. Germline V gene sequence: CDR1 SGHTA, CDR2 FQGNSA. Here the CDR3 reads CASSLGWENTEAFF. For the CDR3, the DNA is TGTGCCAGCAGCTTAGGGTGGGAGAACACTGAAGCTTTCTTT.

This clonotype has only a few counts. The genes are TRBV14 and TRBJ2-1; no firm D call. CDR1 and CDR2 from the germline V gene are SGHDN and FVKESK. Trimming pared 0 bases from V and 10 bases from J, leaving 22 bases between. The CDR3 loop spans 17 amino acids. The CDR3 region has the DNA TGTGCCAGCAGCCAAGATCTGGGGATAGCTGGTCTAGACGAGCAGTTCTTC. It codes for CASSQDLGIAGLDEQFF. Complete variable domain (other parts from reference TRBV14 and TRBJ2-1): EAGVTQFPSHSVIEKGQTVTLRCDPISGHDNLYWYRRVMGKEIKFLLHFVKESKQDESGMPNNRFLAERTGGTYSTLKVQPAELEDSGVYFCASSQDLGIAGLDEQFFGPGTRLTVL.

V and J are TRBV4-1 and TRBJ2-1, with 9 bases that match TRBD2. Trimming removed 0 bases from V and 2 bases from J; junction bases left unmatched: 5. The germline V gene has CDR1 MGHRA and CDR2 YSYEKL. CDR3 length equals 17 residues. CDR3 coding DNA: TGCGCCAGCAGCCAAGAAGGCGGGAGGGGCACCTACAATGAGCAGTTCTTC. This gives the protein CASSQEGGRGTYNEQFF.

The chain joins TRBV7-2 to TRBJ1-5; D may be TRBD1 (5 bases). V lost 5 bases to trimming and J lost 6 bases, with 8 bases between them. The CDR3 runs to 12 residues. Germline V gene data show CDR1 as SGHTA and CDR2 as FQGNSA. The CDR3 is CASSPTGQPQHF. The CDR3 nucleotides are TGTGCCAGCAGCCCTACAGGTCAGCCCCAGCATTTT.

The CDR3 coding sequence is TGCAGCGTTGAATCTAAGGGGACCTACGAGCAGTACTTC. It codes for CSVESKGTYEQYF. The chain joins TRBV29-1 to TRBJ2-7; perhaps TRBD1 as D (5 bases). The length of the CDR3 is 13 residues. The germline gives CDR1 SQVTM, CDR2 ANQGSEA. V was cut by 2 bases and J by 2 bases, with 10 bases left in between.

This chain connects TRBV20-1 to TRBJ1-1, with a weak D call TRBD1 (6 bases). CDR1 DFQATT and CDR2 SNEGSKA come from the germline V gene (reference sequence). The CDR3 is 14 residues long. V gave up 5 bases and J gave up 0 bases, with 13 bases separating them. This CDR3 is CSADTGQMNTEAFF. The CDR3 DNA is TGCAGTGCTGACACCGGACAGATGAACACTGAAGCTTTCTTT.

This clonotype came up a few times. The chain's CDR3 is CASSFPAGGTYNEQFF. CDR3 in DNA: TGTGCCAGCAGTTTTCCTGCGGGAGGTACCTACAATGAGCAGTTCTTC. The J gene is TRBJ2-1, the V gene TRBV12-3 or TRBV12-4, with 8 nucleotides matching TRBD2. Losses at the gene ends were 3 bases for V and 2 bases for J; bases not matched to a gene: 6. The CDR3 is 16 residues long.